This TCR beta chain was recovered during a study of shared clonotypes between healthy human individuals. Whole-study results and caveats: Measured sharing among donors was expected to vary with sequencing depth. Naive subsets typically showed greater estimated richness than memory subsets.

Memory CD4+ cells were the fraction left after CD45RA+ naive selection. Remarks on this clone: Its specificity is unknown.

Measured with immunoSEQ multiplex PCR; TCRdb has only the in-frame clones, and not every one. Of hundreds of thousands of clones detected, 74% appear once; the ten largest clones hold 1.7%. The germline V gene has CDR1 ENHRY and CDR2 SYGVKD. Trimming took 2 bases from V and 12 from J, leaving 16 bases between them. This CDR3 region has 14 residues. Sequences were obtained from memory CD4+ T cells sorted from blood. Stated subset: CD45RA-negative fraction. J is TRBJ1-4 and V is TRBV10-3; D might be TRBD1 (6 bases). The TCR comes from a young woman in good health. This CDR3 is CAISEETGGRELFF. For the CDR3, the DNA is TGTGCCATCAGTGAGGAGACAGGCGGCCGGGAACTGTTTTTT.